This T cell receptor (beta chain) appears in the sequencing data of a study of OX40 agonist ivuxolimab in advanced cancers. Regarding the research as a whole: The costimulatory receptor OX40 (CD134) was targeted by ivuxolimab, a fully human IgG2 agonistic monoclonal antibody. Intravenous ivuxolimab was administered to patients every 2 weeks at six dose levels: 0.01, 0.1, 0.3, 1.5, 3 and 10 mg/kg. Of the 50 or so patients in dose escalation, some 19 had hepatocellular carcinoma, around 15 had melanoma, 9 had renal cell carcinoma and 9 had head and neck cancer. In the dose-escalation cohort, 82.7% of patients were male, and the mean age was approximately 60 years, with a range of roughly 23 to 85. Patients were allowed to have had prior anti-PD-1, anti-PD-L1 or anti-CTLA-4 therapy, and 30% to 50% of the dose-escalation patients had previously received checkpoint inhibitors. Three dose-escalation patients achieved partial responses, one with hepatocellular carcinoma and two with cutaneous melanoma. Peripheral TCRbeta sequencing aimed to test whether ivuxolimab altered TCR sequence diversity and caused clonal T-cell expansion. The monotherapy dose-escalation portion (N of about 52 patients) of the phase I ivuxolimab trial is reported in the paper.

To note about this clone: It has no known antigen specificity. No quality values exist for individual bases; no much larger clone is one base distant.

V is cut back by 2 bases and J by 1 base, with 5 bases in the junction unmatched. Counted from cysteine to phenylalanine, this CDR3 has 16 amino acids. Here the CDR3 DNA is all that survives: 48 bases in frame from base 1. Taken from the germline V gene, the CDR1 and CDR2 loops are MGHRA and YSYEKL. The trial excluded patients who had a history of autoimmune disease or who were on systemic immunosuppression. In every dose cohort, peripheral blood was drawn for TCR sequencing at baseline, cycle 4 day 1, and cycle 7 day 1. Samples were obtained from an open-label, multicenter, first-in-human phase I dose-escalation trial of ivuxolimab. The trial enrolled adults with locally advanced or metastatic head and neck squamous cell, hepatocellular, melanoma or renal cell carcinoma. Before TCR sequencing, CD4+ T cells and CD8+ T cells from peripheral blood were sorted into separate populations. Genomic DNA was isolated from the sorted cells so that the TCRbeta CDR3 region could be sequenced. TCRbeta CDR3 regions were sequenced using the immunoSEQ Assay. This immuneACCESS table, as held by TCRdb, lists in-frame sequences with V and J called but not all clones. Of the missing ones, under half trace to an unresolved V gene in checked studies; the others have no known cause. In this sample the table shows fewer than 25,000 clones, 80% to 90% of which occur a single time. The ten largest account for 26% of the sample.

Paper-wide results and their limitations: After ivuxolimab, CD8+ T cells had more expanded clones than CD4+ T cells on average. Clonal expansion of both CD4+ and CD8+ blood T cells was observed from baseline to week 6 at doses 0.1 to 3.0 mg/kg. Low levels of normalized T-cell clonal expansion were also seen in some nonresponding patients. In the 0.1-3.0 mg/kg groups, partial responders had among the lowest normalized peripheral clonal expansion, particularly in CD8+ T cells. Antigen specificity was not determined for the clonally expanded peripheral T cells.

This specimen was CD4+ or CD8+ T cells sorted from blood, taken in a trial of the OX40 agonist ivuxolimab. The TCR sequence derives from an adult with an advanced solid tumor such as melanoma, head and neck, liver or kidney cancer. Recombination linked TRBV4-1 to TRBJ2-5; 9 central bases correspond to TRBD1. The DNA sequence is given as TGCGCCAGCAGCCAATTCTTGGACAGGGGCCAAGAGACCCAGTACTTC. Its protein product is CASSQFLDRGQETQYF.